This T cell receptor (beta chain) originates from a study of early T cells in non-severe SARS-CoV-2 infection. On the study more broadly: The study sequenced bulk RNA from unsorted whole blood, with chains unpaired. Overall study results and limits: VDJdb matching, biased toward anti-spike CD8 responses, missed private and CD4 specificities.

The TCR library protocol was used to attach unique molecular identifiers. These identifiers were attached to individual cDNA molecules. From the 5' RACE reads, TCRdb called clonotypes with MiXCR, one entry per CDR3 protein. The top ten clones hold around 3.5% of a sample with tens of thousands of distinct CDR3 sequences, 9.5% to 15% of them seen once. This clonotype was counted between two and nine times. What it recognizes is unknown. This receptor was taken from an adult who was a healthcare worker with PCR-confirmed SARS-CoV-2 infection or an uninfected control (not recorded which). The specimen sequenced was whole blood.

DNA for the CDR3: TGTGCCAGCAGTTTTGTCGGTTACCTGGGCAATGAGCAGTTCTTC. This gives the protein CASSFVGYLGNEQFF. This chain joins TRBV28 and TRBJ2-1; no clear D gene. V lost 3 bases and J lost 6, with 15 bases in between. The CDR3 sequence is 15 residues long. Germline-derived CDR1 and CDR2 are MDHEN and SYDVKM.